Below, 32 T cell receptor beta chains from the same sample are listed, as sequenced in a study of CD8+ T cells in alopecia areata. Stated treatment: oral pan-JAK inhibitor, 5-10 mg twice daily. Sequencing templates came from extracted RNA that was reverse transcribed into cDNA. The assay was immunoSEQ multiplex PCR, and TCRdb's table has in-frame clones only and misses some. The sample carries under 250,000 clones, more than 55% recorded once. Sequenced material: CD4+ T cells sorted from blood, taken at week 44, from a patient treated with tofacitinib. These receptors all stem from a human donor with alopecia areata.

The V and J genes are TRBV5-1 and TRBJ2-5, with TRBD2 matching over 12 bases. J gave up 5 bases and V 5 bases, and 10 bases lay outside the gene matches. Germline CDR1 and CDR2: SGHRS and YFSETQ. This CDR3 contains 16 residues. Here the CDR3 DNA reads TGCGCCAGCAGTTCTACTAGCGGGGGGTCCTGGGAGACCCAGTACTTC. Its protein is CASSSTSGGSWETQYF.

CDR3 sequence reads: CASSAGTGVFDEQFF. Here the CDR3 DNA reads TGTGCCAGTAGTGCCGGGACAGGGGTTTTCGATGAGCAGTTCTTC. The chain links TRBV19 to TRBJ2-1; TRBD1 aligns across 10 bases. The germline CDR1 and CDR2 sequences are LNHDA and SQIVND (reference sequence). Germline trimming cut 5 bases from V and 8 bases from J; bases unmatched to any gene: 9. The CDR3 has 15 amino acids.

V is TRBV30 and J is TRBJ2-2, with TRBD1 matching over 10 bases. The germline V gene has CDR1 GTSNPN and CDR2 SVGIG (reference sequence). This CDR3 region has 14 residues. With V trimmed by 4 bases and J by 6 bases, 5 bases remained unmatched. As DNA, the CDR3 is TGTGCCTGGAAACGGGACAGGGGTGCCGGGGAGCTGTTTTTT. Residues: CAWKRDRGAGELFF.

The rearrangement uses TRBV5-1 and TRBJ1-2; TRBD1 aligns across 8 bases. Per germline, CDR1 SGHRS and CDR2 YFSETQ. After removal of 4 bases from V and 5 bases from J, the junction contained 4 bases not matched to a gene. The CDR3 runs 13 residues. CDR3 in DNA: TGCGCCAGCAGCACCAGACAGGGGTATGGCTACACCTTC. The encoded protein is CASSTRQGYGYTF.

Only a few counts were recorded for this clone. V and J are TRBV2 and TRBJ2-1, with TRBD2 identical over 11 bases. In germline, CDR1 is SNHLY, CDR2 FYNNEI. This CDR3 comprises 15 residues. With 4 bases clipped from V and 5 bases from J, the junction kept 4 bases outside the gene matches. The CDR3 sequence: CASSVQGLADNEQFF. The CDR3 DNA reads as TGTGCCAGCAGTGTTCAGGGACTAGCGGACAATGAGCAGTTCTTC.

The chain recombines TRBV2 with TRBJ1-1, with TRBD1 matching over 11 bases. V gave up 2 bases and J gave up 9 bases; unmatched junction bases: 8. CDR3 length equals 15 residues. Looked up from germline, CDR1 is SNHLY and CDR2 is FYNNEI. CDR3 residues: CASSEIGTGGPQAFF. DNA for the CDR3: TGTGCCAGCAGTGAAATTGGGACAGGGGGTCCGCAAGCTTTCTTT.

The V call is TRBV7-9, the J call TRBJ2-3; D is possibly TRBD1 (5 bases). The V gene's germline CDR1 is SEHNR and CDR2 FQNEAQ (reference sequence). This CDR3 contains 15 residues. V shed 5 bases and J shed 4 bases, with 16 bases lying between them. The CDR3 DNA reads TGTGCCAGCAGCCTCAGTAGGGGAAGAGCAGATACGCAGTATTTT. Protein: CASSLSRGRADTQYF. The whole variable domain, remainder taken from reference TRBV7-9 and TRBJ2-3, is DTGVSQNPRHKITKRGQNVTFRCDPISEHNRLYWYRQTLGQGPEFLTYFQNEAQLEKSRLLSDRFSAERPKGSFSTLEIQRTEQGDSAMYLCASSLSRGRADTQYFGPGTRLTVL.

The chain joins TRBV29-1 to TRBJ1-1; no clear D. Germline lookup yields CDR1 SQVTM and CDR2 ANQGSEA. Trimming stripped 5 bases from V and 0 bases from J, with 13 bases between. This CDR3 spans 14 amino acids. The CDR3 nucleotides read TGCAGCGTTATCCTCAGACGTATGAACACTGAAGCTTTCTTT. This sequence encodes CSVILRRMNTEAFF.

This rearrangement joins TRBV14 to TRBJ1-6; unclear D gene. The CDR3 has 14 residues. Trimming cost V 0 bases and J 7 bases, with 7 bases left between them. Germline V CDR1 and CDR2: SGHDN, FVKESK. The CDR3 coding sequence is TGTGCCAGCAGCCAAGAATACGAGAATTCACCCCTCCACTTT. It specifies CASSQEYENSPLHF.

The table lists this clone with a count of one. This sequence joins TRBV30 and TRBJ1-1; the D is unclear. The CDR3 consists of 12 residues. Per germline, CDR1 GTSNPN and CDR2 SVGIG (reference sequence). V was pared by 2 bases and J by 5 bases, with 9 bases between. Written as DNA, the CDR3 is TGTGCCTGGAGTCCCACCAGGACTGAAGCTTTCTTT. Encoded protein: CAWSPTRTEAFF.

The chain uses TRBV7-8 and TRBJ1-1; D might be TRBD1 (6 bases). CDR3 size: 15 residues. Per the germline V gene, CDR1 is SGHVS and CDR2 is FQNEAQ. Trimming stripped 5 bases from V and 0 bases from J, with 13 bases between. CDR3 in amino acids: CASSPRQALNTEAFF. The CDR3 region has the DNA TGTGCCAGCAGCCCAAGACAGGCATTGAACACTGAAGCTTTCTTT. Using reference TRBV7-8 and TRBJ1-1 for the parts outside the CDR3, the full variable domain is GAGVSQSPRYKVAKRGQDVALRCDPISGHVSLFWYQQALGQGPEFLTYFQNEAQLDKSGLPSDRFFAERPEGSVSTLKIQRTQQEDSAVYLCASSPRQALNTEAFFGQGTRLTVV.

The V call is TRBV29-1, the J call TRBJ2-3; 8 bases fit TRBD2. There are 13 residues in the CDR3. Germline V lookup: CDR1 SQVTM, CDR2 ANQGSEA. The V gene end was trimmed by 7 bases and the J gene end by 1 base; junction bases not matched to a gene: 4. CDR3 sequence: CSGSTSGTDTQYF. Here the CDR3 DNA reads TGCAGCGGATCGACTAGCGGCACAGATACGCAGTATTTT.

This clone has more than one count but fewer than ten. The chain joins TRBV5-1 to TRBJ1-2; D ambiguous. CDR1 is SGHRS and CDR2 is YFSETQ in the germline V gene. Trimming stripped 3 bases from V and 6 bases from J, with 15 bases between. The length of the CDR3 is 14 residues. This chain's CDR3 is CASSSGLQSDGYTF. CDR3 bases: TGCGCCAGCAGCTCCGGACTACAATCGGATGGCTACACCTTC.

The chain employs TRBV23-1 and TRBJ2-1; D remains ambiguous. TRBV23-1 counts as an open reading frame of uncertain function. V dropped 3 bases and J dropped 3 bases, with 12 bases sitting between them. This CDR3 contains 15 residues. CDR3 residues: CASSHPHLYYNEQFF. Written as DNA, the CDR3 is TGCGCCAGCAGTCACCCCCACCTCTACTACAATGAGCAGTTCTTC.

In this sample, this clone turned up a few times. This chain links TRBV6-5 with TRBJ2-7; possible D gene TRBD1, 6 bases. V dropped 5 bases and J dropped 3 bases, with 17 bases sitting between them. From germline, CDR1 is MNHEY and CDR2 SVGAGI. This CDR3 has 15 amino acids. The CDR3 loop reads CASSPDRSTSYEQYF. CDR3 DNA sequence: TGTGCCAGCAGTCCAGACAGGTCCACGAGCTACGAGCAGTACTTC.

This clone turned up a few times. The chain couples TRBV19 to TRBJ2-4; the D gene could be TRBD1 or TRBD2 (5 bases each). Germline loops: CDR1 LNHDA, CDR2 SQIVND (reference sequence). CDR3 length: 14 amino acids. Trimming removed 5 bases from V and 8 bases from J, with 16 bases in between. In nucleotides, the CDR3 is TGTGCCAGTAGTCCGGGGCTACCTGGTGACATTCAGTACTTC. Translating it yields CASSPGLPGDIQYF.

This clone was observed a few times. The chain carries TRBV5-4 and TRBJ2-7; D may correspond to TRBD1 or TRBD2 (5 bases each). The CDR3 extends over 14 amino acids. Per the germline V gene, CDR1 is SGHNT and CDR2 is YYREEE (reference sequence). Trimming left V 4 bases short and J 2 bases short, with 13 bases between. In DNA form, the CDR3 reads TGTGCCAGCAGCACGCCCGGGACGGCCTACGAGCAGTACTTC. Amino acid sequence: CASSTPGTAYEQYF.

This clone was seen a few times. The CDR3 spells CASSQEAALRVEQYF. CDR3 sequence (DNA): TGCGCCAGCAGCCAAGAGGCTGCTCTCCGGGTAGAGCAGTACTTC. V gene TRBV4-1 combines with J gene TRBJ2-7; D is ambiguous. The CDR3 is 15 residues long. With 0 bases removed from V and 7 bases from J, the gap between germline ends came to 16 bases. Germline CDR1 MGHRA, CDR2 YSYEKL.

The chain has TRBV7-2 and TRBJ2-5; 12 nucleotides align to TRBD2. Trimming took 5 bases from V and 4 from J; bases not matched to a gene: 5. CDR3 length: 15 amino acids. Germline loops: CDR1 SGHTA, CDR2 FQGNSA. The CDR3 loop is CASSLLAGGLETQYF. DNA for the CDR3: TGTGCCAGCAGCCTACTAGCGGGGGGCCTAGAGACCCAGTACTTC.

The CDR3 DNA sequence: TGCGCCAGCAGCACCGGACCAGGTGACGGGGAGCTGTTTTTT. Encoded protein: CASSTGPGDGELFF. The chain recombines TRBV5-1 with TRBJ2-2; no definite D call. Germline CDR1 reads SGHRS; CDR2 reads YFSETQ. V lost 4 bases to trimming and J lost 7 bases, with 14 bases between them. The CDR3 is 14 residues long.

The chain couples TRBV7-3 to TRBJ2-5; D not certain. This CDR3 region has 13 residues. The V and J ends lost 5 bases and 5 bases respectively, with 12 bases between them. Germline V gene data show CDR1 as SGHTA and CDR2 as FQGTGA. The CDR3 here is CASSTRPGETQYF. The CDR3 nucleotides are TGTGCCAGCAGCACCCGACCCGGGGAGACCCAGTACTTC.

This chain links TRBV29-1 with TRBJ2-1; TRBD2 aligns across 11 bases. V lost 7 bases, J lost 7 bases, and 9 bases stayed unmatched. CDR3 length equals 14 residues. Germline V CDR1 and CDR2: SQVTM, ANQGSEA. In nucleotides, the CDR3 is TGCAGCGCTGATATAGCGGGGGGGAGGAATGAGCAGTTCTTC. This gives the protein CSADIAGGRNEQFF.

In its sample, this clone was seen once. The chain carries TRBV4-2 and TRBJ2-7; tentatively, D is TRBD2 (5 bases). This CDR3 spans 13 amino acids. V dropped 1 base and J dropped 1 base, with 5 bases sitting between them. CDR1 is LGHNA and CDR2 is YNFKEQ in the germline V gene. CDR3 DNA: TGTGCCAGCAGCCAAGCGGGATCCTACGAGCAGTACTTC. This sequence encodes CASSQAGSYEQYF.

In regard to this clone: This sample also contains other DNA sequences that code for the same CDR3. This sequence joins TRBV29-1 and TRBJ1-1; TRBD1 is a possible D gene (5 bases). Germline V gives CDR1 SQVTM, CDR2 ANQGSEA. The CDR3 is made up of 13 amino acids. V lost 4 bases, J lost 0 bases, and 9 bases lay in between. CDR3 sequence: CSVGQLMNTEAFF. The CDR3 DNA reads TGCAGCGTTGGACAGCTCATGAACACTGAAGCTTTCTTT.

The chain couples TRBV5-1 to TRBJ2-7; 13 bases fit TRBD2. This CDR3 contains 15 residues. Germline V gives CDR1 SGHRS, CDR2 YFSETQ. V shed 3 bases, J shed 3 bases, and the junction held 3 bases outside the gene matches. In nucleotides, the CDR3 is TGCGCCAGCAGCTCTGGGACTAGCGGGGTCTACGAGCAGTACTTC. It yields the protein CASSSGTSGVYEQYF.

The chain links TRBV5-1 to TRBJ2-6, with D possibly being TRBD1 (6 bases). Germline CDR1 and CDR2: SGHRS and YFSETQ. Trimming left V 0 bases short and J 0 bases short, with 10 bases between. CDR3 length: 17 residues. CDR3 coding DNA: TGCGCCAGCAGCTTGGGGACAGCGATCTCTGGGGCCAACGTCCTGACTTTC. Its protein product is CASSLGTAISGANVLTF.

V and J are TRBV4-2 and TRBJ2-7, with D unclear. The germline V gene has CDR1 LGHNA and CDR2 YNFKEQ. Deletions cut 0 bases from V and 0 bases from J, with 15 bases between. The CDR3 contains 17 residues. CDR3 sequence: CASSQDGNSPSSYEQYF. The CDR3 DNA sequence: TGTGCCAGCAGCCAAGATGGTAATTCTCCAAGCTCCTACGAGCAGTACTTC.

V gene TRBV7-8 combines with J gene TRBJ1-6; 7 bases line up with TRBD1. The CDR3 extends over 16 amino acids. The J segment lost 5 bases and the V segment lost 5 bases, leaving 9 bases of the junction unmatched. Per germline, CDR1 SGHVS and CDR2 FQNEAQ. CDR3 sequence (DNA): TGTGCCAGCAGCAATAAAGGGGGCCGGAATAATTCACCCCTCCACTTT. Amino acids: CASSNKGGRNNSPLHF. Based on the CDR3 plus reference TRBV7-8 and TRBJ1-6, the full variable domain is GAGVSQSPRYKVAKRGQDVALRCDPISGHVSLFWYQQALGQGPEFLTYFQNEAQLDKSGLPSDRFFAERPEGSVSTLKIQRTQQEDSAVYLCASSNKGGRNNSPLHFGNGTRLTVT.

This chain links TRBV2 with TRBJ2-3; D is undetermined. The CDR3 consists of 10 residues. The V gene's germline CDR1 is SNHLY and CDR2 FYNNEI. Trimming stripped 10 bases from V and 5 bases from J, with 7 bases between. The chain's CDR3 is CATDRDTQYF. CDR3 sequence (DNA): TGTGCCACCGATAGAGATACGCAGTATTTT.

The CDR3, as DNA: TGTGCCTGGAGTCCCCGGGGGCCAGTGACCAACACTGAAGCTTTCTTT. Its translation is CAWSPRGPVTNTEAFF. This chain joins TRBV30 and TRBJ1-1; tentative D call: TRBD1 (6 bases). CDR1 is GTSNPN and CDR2 is SVGIG in the germline V gene (reference sequence). The CDR3 covers 16 residues. Between the trimmed V and J ends, which lost 2 bases and 2 bases, there was a span of 18 bases.

This CDR3 is CASSIMNTEAFF. DNA for the CDR3: TGTGCCAGCAGCATTATGAACACTGAAGCTTTCTTT. This chain links TRBV7-9 with TRBJ1-1; D unresolved. CDR3 size: 12 residues. V lost 5 bases, J lost 0 bases, and 4 bases lay in between. Germline values: CDR1 SEHNR, CDR2 FQNEAQ (reference sequence).

The chain uses TRBV2 and TRBJ2-1; D remains unclear. The CDR3 is 11 amino acids. V lost 6 bases and J 7 bases, leaving 7 bases between the germline ends. Looked up from germline, CDR1 is SNHLY and CDR2 is FYNNEI. CDR3 in amino acids: CASSRENEQFF. CDR3 bases: TGTGCCAGCAGCCGAGAAAATGAGCAGTTCTTC.